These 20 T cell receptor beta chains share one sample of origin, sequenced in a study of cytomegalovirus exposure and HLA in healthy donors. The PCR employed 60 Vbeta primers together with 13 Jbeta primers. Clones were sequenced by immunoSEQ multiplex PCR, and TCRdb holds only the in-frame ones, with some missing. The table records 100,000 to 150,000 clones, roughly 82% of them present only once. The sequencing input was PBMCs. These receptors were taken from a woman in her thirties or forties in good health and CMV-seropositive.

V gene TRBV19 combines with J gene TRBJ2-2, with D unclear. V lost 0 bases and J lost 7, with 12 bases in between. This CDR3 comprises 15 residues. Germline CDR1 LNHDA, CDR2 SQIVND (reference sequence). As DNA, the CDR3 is TGTGCCAGTAGTATAGATTGGCAGTTCCACGGGGAGCTGTTTTTT. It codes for CASSIDWQFHGELFF. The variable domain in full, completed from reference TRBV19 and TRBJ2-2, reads DGGITQSPKYLFRKEGQNVTLSCEQNLNHDAMYWYRQDPGQGLRLIYYSQIVNDFQKGDIAEGYSVSREKKESFPLTVTSAQKNPTAFYLCASSIDWQFHGELFFGEGSRLTVL.

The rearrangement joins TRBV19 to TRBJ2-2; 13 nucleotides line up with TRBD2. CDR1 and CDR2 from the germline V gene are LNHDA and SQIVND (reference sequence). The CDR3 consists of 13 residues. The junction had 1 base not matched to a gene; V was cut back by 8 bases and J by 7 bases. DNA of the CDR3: TGTGCCAGTCGACTAGCGGGAGGCGGGGAGCTGTTTTTT. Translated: CASRLAGGGELFF. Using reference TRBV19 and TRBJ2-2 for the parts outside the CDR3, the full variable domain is DGGITQSPKYLFRKEGQNVTLSCEQNLNHDAMYWYRQDPGQGLRLIYYSQIVNDFQKGDIAEGYSVSREKKESFPLTVTSAQKNPTAFYLCASRLAGGGELFFGEGSRLTVL.

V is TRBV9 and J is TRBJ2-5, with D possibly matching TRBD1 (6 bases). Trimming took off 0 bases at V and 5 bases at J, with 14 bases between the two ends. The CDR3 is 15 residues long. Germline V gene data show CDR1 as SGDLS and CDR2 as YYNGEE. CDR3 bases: TGTGCCAGCAGCGTAGAGGTAGGACAGATGGAGACCCAGTACTTC. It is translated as CASSVEVGQMETQYF.

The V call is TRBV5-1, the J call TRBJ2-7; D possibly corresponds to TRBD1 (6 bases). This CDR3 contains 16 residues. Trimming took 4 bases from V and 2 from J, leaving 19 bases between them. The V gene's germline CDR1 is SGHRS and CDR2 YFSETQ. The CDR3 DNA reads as TGCGCCAGCAGCCCGGAAGGGGGTTCGTTTCCCTACGAGCAGTACTTC. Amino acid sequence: CASSPEGGSFPYEQYF.

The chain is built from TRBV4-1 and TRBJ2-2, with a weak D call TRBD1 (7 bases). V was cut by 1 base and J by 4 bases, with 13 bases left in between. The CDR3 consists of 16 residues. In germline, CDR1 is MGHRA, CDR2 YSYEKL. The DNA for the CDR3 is TGCGCCAGCAGCCAAGGACAGGGAGGCGGCACCGGGGAGCTGTTTTTT. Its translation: CASSQGQGGGTGELFF.

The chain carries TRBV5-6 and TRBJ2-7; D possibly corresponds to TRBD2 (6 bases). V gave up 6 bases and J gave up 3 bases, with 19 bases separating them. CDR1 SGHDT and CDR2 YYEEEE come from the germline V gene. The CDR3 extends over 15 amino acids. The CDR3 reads CASTLPGEGNYEQYF. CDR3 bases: TGTGCCAGCACCCTCCCGGGGGAAGGAAACTACGAGCAGTACTTC.

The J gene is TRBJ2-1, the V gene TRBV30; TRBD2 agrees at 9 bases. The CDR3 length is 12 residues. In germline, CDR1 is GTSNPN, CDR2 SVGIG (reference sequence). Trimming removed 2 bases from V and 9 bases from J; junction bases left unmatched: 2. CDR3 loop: CAWSLAGSEQFF. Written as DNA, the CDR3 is TGTGCCTGGAGTCTAGCGGGAAGTGAGCAGTTCTTC. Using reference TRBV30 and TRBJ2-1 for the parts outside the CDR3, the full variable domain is SQTIHQWPATLVQPVGSPLSLECTVEGTSNPNLYWYRQAAGRGLQLLFYSVGIGQISSEVPQNLSASRPQDRQFILSSKKLLLSDSGFYLCAWSLAGSEQFFGPGTRLTVL.

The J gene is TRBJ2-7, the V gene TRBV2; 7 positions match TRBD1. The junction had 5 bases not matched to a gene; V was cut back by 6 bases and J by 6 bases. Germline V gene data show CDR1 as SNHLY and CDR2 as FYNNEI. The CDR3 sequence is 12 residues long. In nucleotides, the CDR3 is TGTGCCAGCAGCGCACAGGGGATCGAGCAGTACTTC. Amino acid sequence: CASSAQGIEQYF.

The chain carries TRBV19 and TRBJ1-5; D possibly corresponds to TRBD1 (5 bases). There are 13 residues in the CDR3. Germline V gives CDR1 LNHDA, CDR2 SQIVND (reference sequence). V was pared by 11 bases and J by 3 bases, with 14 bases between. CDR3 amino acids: CALSAGINQPQHF. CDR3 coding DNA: TGTGCCCTCAGCGCAGGGATCAATCAGCCCCAGCATTTT.

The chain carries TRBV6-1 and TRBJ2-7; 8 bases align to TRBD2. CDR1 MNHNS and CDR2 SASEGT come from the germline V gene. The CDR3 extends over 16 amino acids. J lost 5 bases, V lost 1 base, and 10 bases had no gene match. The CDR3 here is CASSEERGSGSHEQYF. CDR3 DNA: TGTGCCAGCAGTGAAGAGCGGGGGTCTGGTTCCCACGAGCAGTACTTC.

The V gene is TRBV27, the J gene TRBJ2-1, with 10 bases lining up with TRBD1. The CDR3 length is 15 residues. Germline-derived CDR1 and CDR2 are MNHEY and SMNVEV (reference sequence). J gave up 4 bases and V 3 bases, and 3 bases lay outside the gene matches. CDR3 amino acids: CASSLEGQGYNEQFF. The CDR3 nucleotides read TGTGCCAGCAGTTTGGAGGGACAGGGGTACAATGAGCAGTTCTTC.

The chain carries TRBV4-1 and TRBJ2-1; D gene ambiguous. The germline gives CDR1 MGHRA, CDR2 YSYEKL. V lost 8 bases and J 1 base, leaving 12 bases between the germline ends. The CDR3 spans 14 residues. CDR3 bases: TGCGCCAGCTCCGCGAACCCTTCCTACAATGAGCAGTTCTTC. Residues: CASSANPSYNEQFF.

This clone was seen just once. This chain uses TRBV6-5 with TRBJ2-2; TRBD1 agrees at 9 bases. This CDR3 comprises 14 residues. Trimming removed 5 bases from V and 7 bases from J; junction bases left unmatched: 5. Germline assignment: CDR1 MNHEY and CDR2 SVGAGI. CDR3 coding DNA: TGTGCCAGCAGTGCGGACAGGGGAGGCGGGGAGCTGTTTTTT. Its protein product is CASSADRGGGELFF.

The CDR3 protein is CASSGSGRGNEQFF. CDR3 nucleotides: TGTGCCAGCAGTGGTAGCGGGAGGGGAAATGAGCAGTTCTTC. V is TRBV28 and J is TRBJ2-1; 11 bases line up with TRBD2. The CDR3 loop spans 14 amino acids. Germline V gene sequence: CDR1 MDHEN, CDR2 SYDVKM. The V segment lost 5 bases and the J segment 7 bases; nucleotides outside the gene matches: 4.

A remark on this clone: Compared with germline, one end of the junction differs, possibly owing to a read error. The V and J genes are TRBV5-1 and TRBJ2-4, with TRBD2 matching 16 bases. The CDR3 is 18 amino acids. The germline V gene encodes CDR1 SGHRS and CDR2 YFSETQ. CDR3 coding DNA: TGCGCCAGCAGATTGGGACTAGCGGGAGGGCCTACTCCAAACATTCAGTACTTC. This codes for CASRLGLAGGPTPNIQYF.

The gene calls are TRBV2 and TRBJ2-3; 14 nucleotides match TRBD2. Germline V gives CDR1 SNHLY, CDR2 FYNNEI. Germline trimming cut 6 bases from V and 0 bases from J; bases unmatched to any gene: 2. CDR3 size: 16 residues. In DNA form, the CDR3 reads TGTGCCAGCAGAAGACTAGCGGGAGGGAGCACAGATACGCAGTATTTT. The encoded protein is CASRRLAGGSTDTQYF.

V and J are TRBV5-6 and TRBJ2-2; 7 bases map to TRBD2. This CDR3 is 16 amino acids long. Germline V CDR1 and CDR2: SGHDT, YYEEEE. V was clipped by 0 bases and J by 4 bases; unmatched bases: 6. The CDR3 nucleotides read TGTGCCAGCAGCTTGGGTTTAGCGGGCGCCACCGGGGAGCTGTTTTTT. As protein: CASSLGLAGATGELFF. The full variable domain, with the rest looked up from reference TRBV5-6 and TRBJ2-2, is DAGVTQSPTHLIKTRGQQVTLRCSPKSGHDTVSWYQQALGQGPQFIFQYYEEEERQRGNFPDRFSGHQFPNYSSELNVNALLLGDSALYLCASSLGLAGATGELFFGEGSRLTVL.

As DNA, the CDR3 is TGCGCCAGCAGCTTTGGACTAGCGGGAGTCTGGGGCGAGCAGTACTTC. Its translation is CASSFGLAGVWGEQYF. The rearrangement uses TRBV5-1 and TRBJ2-7, with 13 positions matching TRBD2. Unmatched junction bases numbered 8, after V lost 2 bases and J lost 6 bases. CDR1 and CDR2 from the germline V gene are SGHRS and YFSETQ. The CDR3 has 16 residues.

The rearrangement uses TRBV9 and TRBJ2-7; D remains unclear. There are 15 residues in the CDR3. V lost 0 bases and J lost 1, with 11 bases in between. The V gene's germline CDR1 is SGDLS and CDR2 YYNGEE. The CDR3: CASSVGAQNSYEQYF. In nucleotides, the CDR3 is TGTGCCAGCAGCGTAGGGGCACAAAATTCCTACGAGCAGTACTTC.

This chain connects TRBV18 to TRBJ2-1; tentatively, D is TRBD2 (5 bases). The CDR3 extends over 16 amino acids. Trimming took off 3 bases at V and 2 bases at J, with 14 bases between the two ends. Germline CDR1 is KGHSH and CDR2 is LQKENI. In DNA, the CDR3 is TGTGCCAGCTCACCTTTTCCCAGCGGTGCCTACAATGAGCAGTTCTTC. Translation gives CASSPFPSGAYNEQFF.